This TCR beta chain is from a study of identical twins. Note on this clonotype: Its antigen is as yet unknown.

Whole-study results and caveats: It was cross-sectional statistical analysis, not following the same donors, that the conclusions relied on. Memory repertoires lacked the insertion deficit that abundant cord blood beta clonotypes showed.

One entry per CDR3 protein results from TCRdb running MiXCR on the 5' RACE reads. The table shows under 1 million distinct CDR3 sequences, with 12% occurring only once. The CDR3 runs 15 residues. Germline V gene data show CDR1 as KGHSH and CDR2 as LQKENI. The J segment lost 3 bases and the V segment lost 7 bases, leaving 7 bases of the junction unmatched. The sample was also linked to a second study, of yellow fever vaccine responses in identical twins.

The origin of this receptor is a woman aged 18-29 years in good health. Sequencing was performed on PBMCs. V gene TRBV18 combines with J gene TRBJ2-1; 9 positions match TRBD1. The DNA of the CDR3 is TGTGCCAGCTGCTGGGACAGGGTGAGCTACAATGAGCAGTTCTTC. Protein product: CASCWDRVSYNEQFF.